A selection of T cell receptor beta chains follows, all from one sample in a study of blood T cell repertoires in COVID-19. This table comes from immunoSEQ multiplex PCR, and its TCRdb copy is limited to in-frame clones, with some not included. The data show some 200,000 clones, approximately 86% seen once. The sequencing input was peripheral blood. The receptors stem from a man in his forties with active or convalescent COVID-19. Each CDR3 is given with its conserved first and last residue. D genes are given only for firm matches. Only some rows state a clone size, as once, few, many or a class for expanded clones.

>TRBV6-6|TRBD2|TRBJ2-1|-
TGTGCTTCCGGTATTCCGGCGGGGGGTTCCTACAATGAGCAGTTCTTC
CASGIPAGGSYNEQFF
>TRBV4-2|-|TRBJ1-1|few
TGTGCCAGCAGCCCCCAACGGGGGAACACTGAAGCTTTCTTT
CASSPQRGNTEAFF
>TRBV10-1|TRBD1|TRBJ1-1|once
TGCGCCAGCAGTGAGTCACCGGGACAGGGAGGAACTGAAGCTTTCTTT
CASSESPGQGGTEAFF
>TRBV6-2/TRBV6-3|-|TRBJ1-1|few
TGTGCCAGCAGCGTGAGCAGACATGTTGAAGCTTTCTTT
CASSVSRHVEAFF
>TRBV7-9|-|TRBJ1-5|few
TGTGCCAGCAGCCGGGAGGGAGGTCAGCCCCAGCATTTT
CASSREGGQPQHF
>TRBV19|-|TRBJ1-4|-
TGTGCCAGTAGAGATGGGGCAGCAACTAATGAAAAACTGTTTTTT
CASRDGAATNEKLFF
>TRBV9|-|TRBJ2-3|-
TGTGCCAGCAGCGTCGGACTCACAGATACGCAGTATTTT
CASSVGLTDTQYF
>TRBV9|TRBD1|TRBJ1-2|few
TGTGCCAGCAGCGTGCATGACAGGGTAACTGGCTACACCTTC
CASSVHDRVTGYTF
>TRBV28|TRBD2|TRBJ2-2|-
TGTGCCAGCAGCGGGGGGGCCGCTTTAGCCGGGGAGCTGTTTTTT
CASSGGAALAGELFF
>TRBV7-8|TRBD2|TRBJ2-7|few
TGTGCCAGCAGCCCCAGGACTAGCGGGGGGTACTCCTACGAGCAGTACTTC
CASSPRTSGGYSYEQYF
>TRBV5-1|-|TRBJ1-6|-
TGCGCCAGCAGCTTGGAGCAGGGCAGCTCCTATAATTCACCCCTCCACTTT
CASSLEQGSSYNSPLHF
>TRBV2|TRBD1|TRBJ1-1|-
TGTGCCAGCAGAGAGCTGACAGGGGGCGGAAACACTGAAGCTTTCTTT
CASRELTGGGNTEAFF
>TRBV19|-|TRBJ1-2|once
TGTGCCAGTACCACAACAGGGCCCTATGGCTACACCTTC
CASTTTGPYGYTF
>TRBV24-1|TRBD1|TRBJ2-3|-
TGTGCCACCAGTGATTTGAGGACAGGTCGTCAGGGCACAGATACGCAGTATTTT
CATSDLRTGRQGTDTQYF
>TRBV11-3|-|TRBJ1-1|few
TGTGCCAGCAGCTTAGGTGGGGGGGATTTGTACACTGAAGCTTTCTTT
CASSLGGGDLYTEAFF
>TRBV7-6|-|TRBJ2-7|few
TGTGCCAGCAGCTTGGCGGCAGGGATCCTCTACGAGCAGTACTTC
CASSLAAGILYEQYF
>TRBV28|TRBD2|TRBJ2-2|-
TGTGCCAGCAGCAAAGGGACTAGCGGCGCCGGGGAGCTGTTTTTT
CASSKGTSGAGELFF
>TRBV5-6|TRBD1|TRBJ1-2|-
TGTGCCAGCAGCTTTTGGGGACAGGGCGTCTATGGCTACACCTTC
CASSFWGQGVYGYTF
>TRBV19|TRBD1|TRBJ1-5|-
TGTGCCAGTAGTATTCCGACAGGGCGCCAGCCCCAGCATTTT
CASSIPTGRQPQHF
>TRBV4-3|TRBD2|TRBJ2-3|medium-sized
TGCGCCAGCAGCCATGGGACTACGAGCACAGATACGCAGTATTTT
CASSHGTTSTDTQYF